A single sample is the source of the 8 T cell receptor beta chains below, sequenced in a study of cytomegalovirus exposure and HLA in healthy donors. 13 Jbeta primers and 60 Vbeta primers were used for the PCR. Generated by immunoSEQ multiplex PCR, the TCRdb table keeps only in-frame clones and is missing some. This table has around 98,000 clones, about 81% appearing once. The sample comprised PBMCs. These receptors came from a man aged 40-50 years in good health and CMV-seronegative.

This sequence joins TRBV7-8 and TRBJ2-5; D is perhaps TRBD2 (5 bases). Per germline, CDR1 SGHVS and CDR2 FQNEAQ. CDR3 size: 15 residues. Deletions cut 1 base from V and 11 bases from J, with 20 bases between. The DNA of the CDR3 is TGTGCCAGCAGCTTAGAGAGGGCTAGAATAACTAAGCAGTACTTC. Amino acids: CASSLERARITKQYF.

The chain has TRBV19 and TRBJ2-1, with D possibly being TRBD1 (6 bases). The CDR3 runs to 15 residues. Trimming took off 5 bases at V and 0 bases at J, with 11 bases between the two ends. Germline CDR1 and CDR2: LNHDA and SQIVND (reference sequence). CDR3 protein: CASSYQGSSYNEQFF. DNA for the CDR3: TGTGCCAGTAGTTACCAGGGGAGCTCCTACAATGAGCAGTTCTTC.

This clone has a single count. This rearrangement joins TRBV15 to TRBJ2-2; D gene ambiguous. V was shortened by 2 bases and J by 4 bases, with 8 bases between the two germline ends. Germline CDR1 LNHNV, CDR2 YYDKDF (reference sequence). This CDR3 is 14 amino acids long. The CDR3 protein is CATSRTTFTGELFF. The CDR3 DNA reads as TGTGCCACCAGCAGAACGACATTCACCGGGGAGCTGTTTTTT. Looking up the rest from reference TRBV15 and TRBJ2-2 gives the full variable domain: DAMVIQNPRYQVTQFGKPVTLSCSQTLNHNVMYWYQQKSSQAPKLLFHYYDKDFNNEADTPDNFQSRRPNTSFCFLDIRSPGLGDTAMYLCATSRTTFTGELFFGEGSRLTVL.

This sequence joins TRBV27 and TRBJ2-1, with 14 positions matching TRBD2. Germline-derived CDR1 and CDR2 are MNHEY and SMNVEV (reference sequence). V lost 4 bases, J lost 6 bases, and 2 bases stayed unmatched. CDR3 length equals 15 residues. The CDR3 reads CASSWGLAGANEQFF. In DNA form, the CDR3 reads TGTGCCAGCAGTTGGGGACTAGCGGGGGCCAATGAGCAGTTCTTC.

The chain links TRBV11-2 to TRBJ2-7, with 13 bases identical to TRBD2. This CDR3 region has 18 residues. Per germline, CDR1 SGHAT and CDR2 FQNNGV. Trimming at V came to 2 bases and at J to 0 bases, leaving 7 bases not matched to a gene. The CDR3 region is CASSLTTSGGQNSYEQYF. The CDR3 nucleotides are TGTGCCAGCAGCTTAACGACTAGCGGGGGGCAAAACTCCTACGAGCAGTACTTC. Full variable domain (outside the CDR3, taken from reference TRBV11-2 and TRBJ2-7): EAGVAQSPRYKIIEKRQSVAFWCNPISGHATLYWYQQILGQGPKLLIQFQNNGVVDDSQLPKDRFSAERLKGVDSTLKIQPAKLEDSAVYLCASSLTTSGGQNSYEQYFGPGTRLTVT.

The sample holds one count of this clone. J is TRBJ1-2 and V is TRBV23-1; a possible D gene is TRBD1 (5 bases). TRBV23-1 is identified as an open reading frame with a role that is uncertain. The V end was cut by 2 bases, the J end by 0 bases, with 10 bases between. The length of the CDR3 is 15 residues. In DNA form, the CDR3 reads TGCGCCAGCAGTCAAGGGTGGACATCTAACTATGGCTACACCTTC. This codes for CASSQGWTSNYGYTF.

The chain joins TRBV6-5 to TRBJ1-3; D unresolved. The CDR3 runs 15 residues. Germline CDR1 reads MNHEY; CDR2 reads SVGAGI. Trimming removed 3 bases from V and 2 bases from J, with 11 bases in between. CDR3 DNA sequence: TGTGCCAGCAGTTATACGGCGGTAGCTGGAAACACCATATATTTT. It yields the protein CASSYTAVAGNTIYF.

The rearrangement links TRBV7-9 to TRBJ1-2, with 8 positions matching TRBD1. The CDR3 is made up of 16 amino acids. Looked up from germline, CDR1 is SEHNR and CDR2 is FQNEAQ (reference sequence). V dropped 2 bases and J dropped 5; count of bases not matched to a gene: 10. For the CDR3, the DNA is TGTGCCAGCAGCTTACAGACAGGGGAACGTCGGTATGGCTACACCTTC. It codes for CASSLQTGERRYGYTF.